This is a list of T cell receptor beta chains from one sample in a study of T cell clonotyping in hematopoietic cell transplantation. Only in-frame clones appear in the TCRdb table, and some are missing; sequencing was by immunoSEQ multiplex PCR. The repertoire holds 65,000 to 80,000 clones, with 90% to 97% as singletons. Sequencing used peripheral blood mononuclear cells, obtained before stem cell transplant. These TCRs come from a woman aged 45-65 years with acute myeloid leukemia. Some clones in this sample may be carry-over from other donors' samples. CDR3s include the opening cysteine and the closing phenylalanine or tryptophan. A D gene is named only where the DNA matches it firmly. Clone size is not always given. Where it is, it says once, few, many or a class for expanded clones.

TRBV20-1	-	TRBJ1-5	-	TGCAGTGCTAGCGTAGATCAGCCCCAGCATTTT	CSASVDQPQHF
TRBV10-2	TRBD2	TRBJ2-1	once	TGCGCCAGCGGAGCGGGAGCTTACAATGAGCAGTTCTTC	CASGAGAYNEQFF
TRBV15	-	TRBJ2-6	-	TGTGCCACCAGCAGAGTAAGCTCCTCTGGGGCCAACGTCCTGACTTTC	CATSRVSSSGANVLTF
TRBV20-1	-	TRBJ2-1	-	TGCAGTACTATTCCCAATGAGCAGTTCTTC	CSTIPNEQFF
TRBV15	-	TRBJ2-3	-	TGTGCCACCAGCAGAGCCCCGAGTGGGAGCACAGATACGCAGTATTTT	CATSRAPSGSTDTQYF
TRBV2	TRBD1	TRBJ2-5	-	TGTGCCAGCAGGGGGACAGGGCACGAGACCCAGTACTTC	CASRGTGHETQYF
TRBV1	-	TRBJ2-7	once	TGCACCAGCAGCCATGCTCTAGCGGGGGGGCCGGGCGAGCAGTACTTC	CTSSHALAGGPGEQYF
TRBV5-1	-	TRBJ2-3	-	TGCGCCAGCAGCATGACGATAGGCACAGATACGCAGTATTTT	CASSMTIGTDTQYF
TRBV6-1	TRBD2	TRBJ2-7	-	TGTGCCAGCAGTGCGCCTAGCGGGAGAGCCGAGCAGTACTTC	CASSAPSGRAEQYF
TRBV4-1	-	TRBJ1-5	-	TGCGCCAGCAGCCAAGTTAGGCCAAGCAATCAGCCCCAGCATTTT	CASSQVRPSNQPQHF
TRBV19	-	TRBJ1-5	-	TGTGCCAGTAGTTGGTGGAGCAATCAGCCCCAGCATTTT	CASSWWSNQPQHF
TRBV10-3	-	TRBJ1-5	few	TGTGCCATCAGTGAGTTAGGCGGCAGGGAGGTGAATCAGCCCCAGCATTTT	CAISELGGREVNQPQHF
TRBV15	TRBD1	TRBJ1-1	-	TGTGCCACCAGCAGAGAAATGACAGGGCTTAACACTGAAGCTTTCTTT	CATSREMTGLNTEAFF
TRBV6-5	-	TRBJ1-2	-	TGTGCCAGCAGATTCATACAGGGTTACTATGGCTACACCTTC	CASRFIQGYYGYTF
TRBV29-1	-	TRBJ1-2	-	TGCAGCGTGACTGGACGCACCTTC	CSVTGRTF
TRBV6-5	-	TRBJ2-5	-	TGTGCCAGCAGTTGGTTACGGGGGTCGGAGACCCAGTACTTC	CASSWLRGSETQYF
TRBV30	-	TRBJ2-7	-	TGTGCCTGGAGTTCGATCGTTACCTACGAGCAGTACTTC	CAWSSIVTYEQYF
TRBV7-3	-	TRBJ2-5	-	TGTGCCAGCAGCCCCGTGGGGCAGGGGGGGAGGGAGACCCAGTACTTC	CASSPVGQGGRETQYF
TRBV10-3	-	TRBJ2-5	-	TGTGCCATCAGTGAGCAGGGGAATAGCCAAGAGACCCAGTACTTC	CAISEQGNSQETQYF
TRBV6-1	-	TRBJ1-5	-	TGTGCCAGCAGGGGGCATGCCCAGCATTTT	CASRGHAQHF
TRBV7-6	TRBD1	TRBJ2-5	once	TGTGCCAGCAGCTTAGGCGATGGGACAGTGATTGGAGAGACCCAGTACTTC	CASSLGDGTVIGETQYF
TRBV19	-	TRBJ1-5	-	TGTGCCAGTAGCTACCGGGCCGAGGTAGCTCAGCCCCAGCATTTT	CASSYRAEVAQPQHF
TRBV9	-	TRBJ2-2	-	TGTGCCAGCACCCAGCAGATTAACACCGGGGAGCTGTTTTTT	CASTQQINTGELFF
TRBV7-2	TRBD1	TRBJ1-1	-	TGTGCCAGCAGCGCACAGGGGGGTAACACTGAAGCTTTCTTT	CASSAQGGNTEAFF
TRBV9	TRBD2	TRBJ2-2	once	TGTGCCAGCAGCGAATCCTCGGGACTATCGAACACCGGGGAGCTGTTTTTT	CASSESSGLSNTGELFF
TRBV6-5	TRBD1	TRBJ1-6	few	TGTGCCAGCAGTCCCGAACAGGGGGCAAGTTCACCCCTCCACTTT	CASSPEQGASSPLHF
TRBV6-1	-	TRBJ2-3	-	TGTGCCAGCAGTCCTAACCAAGCCCCTACAGATACGCAGTATTTT	CASSPNQAPTDTQYF